The clone carrying this T cell receptor (beta chain) showed up just a few times. Antigen specificity is unknown. The CDR3 runs 14 residues. Germline assignment: CDR1 MNHNY and CDR2 SVGAGI (reference sequence). V shed 6 bases, J shed 10 bases, and the junction held 11 bases outside the gene matches. TCRdb called the reads again in MiXCR, with one record for every CDR3 protein. The sample lists 650,000 to 900,000 distinct CDR3 sequences, roughly 33% occurring once. This sample is drawn from a study of T cell repertoires in cytomegalovirus infection. The genes are TRBV6-6 and TRBJ2-5; 10 bases fit TRBD1. Material: cultured CD8+ T cells from PBMCs, obtained from culture after CMV antigen stimulation. The clonotype originates from a human donor in good health (CMV status not recorded). Some clones in this sample may be carry-over from other donors' samples. In DNA, the CDR3 is TGTGCCAGCAGCCTGGGGGGGACAGGGGCCTTCCAGTACTTC. Translated, it gives CASSLGGTGAFQYF.